These 21 T cell receptor beta chains share one sample of origin, sequenced in a study of control samples from healthy donors and cancer patients. Sequenced by immunoSEQ multiplex PCR; TCRdb stores in-frame clones only, minus some. The profile covers about 79,000 clones, with over 85% appearing a single time and 1.3% taken by the ten largest. Sequencing was done on a sample of PBMCs. These receptors were taken from a woman aged 40 to 50 with lung cancer.

The rearrangement joins TRBV3-1 (or the pseudogene TRBV3-2) to TRBJ1-2; 8 bases agree with TRBD1. The CDR3 sequence is 13 residues long. Germline values: CDR1 LGHDT, CDR2 YNNKEL (reference sequence). The J segment lost 4 bases and the V segment lost 4 bases, leaving 2 bases of the junction unmatched. The CDR3 spells CASSRGQGYGYTF. In DNA, the CDR3 is TGTGCCAGCAGCCGCGGACAGGGCTATGGCTACACCTTC.

V usage is TRBV6-4 and J usage is TRBJ2-2; the D call may be TRBD1 or TRBD2 (5 bases each). Germline V CDR1 and CDR2: MRHNA, SNTAGT. The CDR3 extends over 13 amino acids. Deletions cut 2 bases from V and 8 bases from J, with 9 bases between. In nucleotides, the CDR3 is TGTGCCAGCAGTGACGGGGACCGGGGGGAGCTGTTTTTT. This codes for CASSDGDRGELFF.

CDR3 sequence reads: CASSGTSGNPYEQYF. CDR3 DNA sequence: TGCGCCAGCAGCGGGACTAGCGGGAATCCCTACGAGCAGTACTTC. V is TRBV10-1 and J is TRBJ2-7; 13 nucleotides line up with TRBD2. The V and J ends lost 6 bases and 2 bases, in that order; junction bases with no gene match: 4. The CDR3 length is 15 residues. CDR1 is WNHNN, CDR2 SYGVQD, per germline (reference sequence).

The CDR3 DNA sequence: TGTGCCAGCAGCTCAATGCCCGACACTGAAGCTTTCTTT. This translates into CASSSMPDTEAFF. This chain links TRBV7-3 with TRBJ1-1; D call uncertain. V lost 4 bases, J lost 3 bases, and 9 bases lay in between. CDR3 length: 13 amino acids. Germline lookup yields CDR1 SGHTA and CDR2 FQGTGA.

This clone appeared a single time. V is TRBV5-1 and J is TRBJ2-3; D gene unclear. Germline CDR1 is SGHRS and CDR2 is YFSETQ. This CDR3 spans 15 amino acids. V gave up 3 bases and J gave up 6 bases, with 17 bases separating them. The CDR3 DNA follows: TGCGCCAGCAGCTCGGACGGCACCAGAAGTGATACGCAGTATTTT. Residues: CASSSDGTRSDTQYF.

The chain links TRBV4-1 to TRBJ2-3; D perhaps matches TRBD2 (5 bases). Trimming pared 0 bases from V and 4 bases from J, leaving 11 bases between. The CDR3 sequence is 15 residues long. Germline values: CDR1 MGHRA, CDR2 YSYEKL. The DNA of the CDR3 is TGCGCCAGCAGCCAAGAATCGAGCGGCGCAGATACGCAGTATTTT. This encodes CASSQESSGADTQYF.

The chain couples TRBV3-1 (or the pseudogene TRBV3-2) to TRBJ1-5; the D gene is possibly TRBD1 (5 bases). CDR3 length: 11 amino acids. The germline V gene encodes CDR1 LGHDT and CDR2 YNNKEL (reference sequence). Trimming pared 1 base from V and 11 bases from J, leaving 6 bases between. CDR3 in amino acids: CASSQGGSQHF. CDR3 nucleotide sequence: TGTGCCAGCAGCCAAGGGGGCTCCCAGCATTTT.

In this sample, this clone turned up a few times. The gene calls are TRBV30 and TRBJ1-1; D gene ambiguous. With 1 base removed from V and 3 bases from J, the gap between germline ends came to 9 bases. CDR1 is GTSNPN and CDR2 is SVGIG in the germline V gene (reference sequence). The CDR3 totals 13 residues. This chain's CDR3 is CAWSALTDTEAFF. CDR3 DNA: TGTGCCTGGAGTGCCTTAACGGACACTGAAGCTTTCTTT.

The V gene is TRBV19, the J gene TRBJ2-1; D ambiguous. Germline CDR1 LNHDA, CDR2 SQIVND (reference sequence). With 1 base removed from V and 4 bases from J, the gap between germline ends came to 2 bases. The length of the CDR3 is 12 residues. The CDR3 spells CASSIAYNEQFF. Written as DNA, the CDR3 is TGTGCCAGTAGTATAGCATACAATGAGCAGTTCTTC.

The chain is built from TRBV5-4 and TRBJ1-2; no clear D. The V end was cut by 1 base, the J end by 4 bases, with 17 bases between. The CDR3 contains 16 residues. Germline V gives CDR1 SGHNT, CDR2 YYREEE (reference sequence). Written as DNA, the CDR3 is TGTGCCAGCAGCTTGAACGCCGGCAGAGACCTCTATGGCTACACCTTC. This sequence encodes CASSLNAGRDLYGYTF.

This sequence joins TRBV6-5 and TRBJ1-6; 7 bases map to TRBD1. Germline CDR1 reads MNHEY; CDR2 reads SVGAGI. The CDR3 contains 13 residues. J gave up 7 bases and V 7 bases, and 4 bases lay outside the gene matches. CDR3 in amino acids: CASIKGANSPLHF. CDR3 nucleotides: TGTGCCAGCATTAAGGGGGCGAATTCACCCCTCCACTTT.

V is TRBV19 and J is TRBJ1-3, with TRBD1 as a possible D gene (6 bases). Trimming removed 3 bases from V and 0 bases from J, with 15 bases in between. The CDR3 runs to 17 residues. Germline CDR1 LNHDA, CDR2 SQIVND (reference sequence). The CDR3: CASSMQRQGGSGNTIYF. The CDR3 nucleotides read TGTGCCAGTAGTATGCAGCGGCAAGGGGGCTCTGGAAACACCATATATTTT.

J is TRBJ1-4 and V is TRBV2; 9 bases map to TRBD1. Germline-derived CDR1 and CDR2 are SNHLY and FYNNEI. Trimming at V came to 6 bases and at J to 5 bases, leaving 4 bases not matched to a gene. The CDR3 is 14 residues long. The CDR3 is CASRTGTGNEKLFF. The CDR3 bases are TGTGCCAGCAGGACCGGGACAGGGAATGAAAAACTGTTTTTT.

This clone was picked up a small number of times. The chain employs TRBV19 and TRBJ1-2, with 9 bases that match TRBD1. CDR3 length: 15 residues. CDR1 is LNHDA and CDR2 is SQIVND in the germline V gene (reference sequence). With V trimmed by 9 bases and J by 0 bases, 8 bases remained unmatched. The CDR3 coding sequence is TGTGCCAGCTCGGGACAGGGCCTACCTAACTATGGCTACACCTTC. Its translation is CASSGQGLPNYGYTF.

The genes are TRBV28 and TRBJ2-2, with a possible D match to TRBD1 (6 bases). V lost 8 bases and J 4 bases, leaving 14 bases between the germline ends. The length of the CDR3 is 14 residues. Germline CDR1 MDHEN, CDR2 SYDVKM. The CDR3 nucleotides read TGTGCCAGCCGTTACAGGGCCGGCACCGGGGAGCTGTTTTTT. Translation: CASRYRAGTGELFF.

This clone showed up just once. The rearrangement links TRBV5-6 to TRBJ1-6; weak D call: TRBD1 (6 bases). The CDR3 spans 15 residues. Germline V lookup: CDR1 SGHDT, CDR2 YYEEEE. Trimming removed 4 bases at V and 5 bases at J, with 13 bases between. The CDR3 DNA follows: TGTGCCAGCAGCATCCAGGGGAGGAATAATTCACCCCTCCACTTT. Translation: CASSIQGRNNSPLHF.

The chain recombines TRBV18 with TRBJ1-4; TRBD1 matches at 7 bases. Germline values: CDR1 KGHSH, CDR2 LQKENI. There are 14 residues in the CDR3. V shed 4 bases, J shed 2 bases, and the junction held 1 base outside the gene matches. CDR3 DNA sequence: TGTGCCAGCTCACTACAGGGGACTAATGAAAAACTGTTTTTT. Its translation: CASSLQGTNEKLFF.

The chain combines TRBV10-3 with TRBJ1-2, with 12 bases fitting TRBD1. The CDR3 length is 17 residues. The V gene end was trimmed by 6 bases and the J gene end by 4 bases; junction bases not matched to a gene: 12. From germline, CDR1 is ENHRY and CDR2 SYGVKD. CDR3 loop: CAISDRDRGLSSYGYTF. The CDR3 DNA reads TGTGCCATCAGCGACCGGGACAGGGGGCTTAGTAGCTATGGCTACACCTTC.

The chain is built from TRBV5-4 and TRBJ1-1; no reliable D call. CDR3 size: 14 residues. V lost 6 bases, J lost 5 bases, and 17 bases lay in between. From germline, CDR1 is SGHNT and CDR2 YYREEE (reference sequence). CDR3 residues: CASTELSGETEAFF. CDR3 in DNA: TGTGCCAGCACCGAGCTTAGTGGTGAGACTGAAGCTTTCTTT.

Concerning this clone itself: One end of the junction does not line up with germline, which may come from a read error. The same CDR3 is also encoded by other DNA sequences in this sample. The chain joins TRBV9 to TRBJ1-1; TRBD1 is a possible D gene (6 bases). This CDR3 is built from 13 residues. Germline V gene lookup returns CDR1 SGDLS and CDR2 YYNGEE. The CDR3 DNA reads as TGTGCCAGTAGCGTACAGGGACACACTGAAGCTTTCTTT. Encoded protein: CASSVQGHTEAFF.

The chain combines TRBV19 with TRBJ2-1, with D tentatively TRBD2 (5 bases). Germline V gives CDR1 LNHDA, CDR2 SQIVND (reference sequence). The CDR3 has 14 residues. With 10 bases removed from V and 1 base from J, the gap between germline ends came to 14 bases. CDR3 nucleotides: TGTGCCACCACCGGAAGGGAGTCCTACAATGAGCAGTTCTTC. It encodes CATTGRESYNEQFF.